Listed below are T cell receptor beta chains from one sample, sequenced in a study of cytomegalovirus exposure and HLA in healthy donors. The assay was immunoSEQ multiplex PCR, and TCRdb's table has in-frame clones only and misses some. The sample has more than 100,000 clones, around 72% seen once. The sequencing input was PBMCs. The origin of the receptors is a woman between 35 and 50 years old in good health and CMV-seropositive. The CDR3 runs from the conserved cysteine through the conserved F or W. A D gene is named only where the DNA matches it firmly. Size is omitted from some rows. Given values are once, few, many or a class for expanded clones.

TRBV7-2,.,TRBJ2-1,TRBD2,CASSLGAGRNNEQFF,TGTGCCAGCAGCTTAGGAGCGGGGCGAAATAATGAGCAGTTCTTC
TRBV4-1,.,TRBJ1-3,TRBD1,CASSLRSGQGFGNTIYF,TGCGCCAGCAGCCTCCGATCGGGACAGGGGTTCGGAAACACCATATATTTT
TRBV5-1,.,TRBJ1-1,.,CASSPDGGSNTEAFF,TGCGCCAGCAGCCCCGACGGGGGGTCGAACACTGAAGCTTTCTTT
TRBV5-1,once,TRBJ1-3,.,CASSSSLNGNTIYF,TGCGCCAGCAGCTCAAGCTTAAACGGAAACACCATATATTTT
TRBV4-3,.,TRBJ2-5,TRBD2,CASSQEVLAGGLRETQYF,TGCGCCAGCAGCCAAGAGGTACTAGCGGGGGGGCTGCGAGAGACCCAGTACTTC
TRBV6-1,.,TRBJ1-2,.,CASSLTLVTNYGYTF,TGTGCCAGCAGCCTGACTCTAGTGACTAACTATGGCTACACCTTC
TRBV9,.,TRBJ2-1,TRBD2,CASSSIAGAANEQFF,TGTGCCAGCAGCTCTATAGCGGGGGCGGCCAATGAGCAGTTCTTC
TRBV7-6,.,TRBJ1-1,.,CASRSPGAEAFF,TGTGCCAGCAGGAGCCCGGGGGCTGAAGCTTTCTTT
TRBV11-3,few,TRBJ2-7,.,CASSAPGEVYEQYF,TGTGCCAGCAGCGCCCCCGGCGAGGTATACGAGCAGTACTTC
TRBV27,.,TRBJ2-5,TRBD2,CASSPSLAGGRTQYF,TGTGCCAGCAGTCCGTCCCTAGCGGGGGGGAGGACCCAGTACTTC
TRBV5-1,.,TRBJ1-1,.,CASSSYTEAFF,TGCGCCAGCAGCTCCTACACTGAAGCTTTCTTT
TRBV7-2,.,TRBJ1-1,.,CASSLEPSRVTEAFF,TGTGCCAGCAGCTTAGAACCGAGCAGGGTAACTGAAGCTTTCTTT
TRBV5-1,.,TRBJ1-1,.,CASSFRTGTEAFF,TGCGCCAGCAGCTTCCGGACGGGGACTGAAGCTTTCTTT
TRBV19,.,TRBJ2-2,TRBD1,CASETGERTGELFF,TGTGCCAGTGAAACAGGGGAAAGGACCGGGGAGCTGTTTTTT
TRBV5-1,few,TRBJ2-2,.,CASRSTGLAGELFF,TGCGCCAGCAGGTCCACAGGGTTGGCCGGGGAGCTGTTTTTT
TRBV7-2,once,TRBJ2-5,.,CASSFFSGAGETQYF,TGTGCCAGCAGCTTCTTTTCAGGGGCGGGAGAGACCCAGTACTTC
TRBV5-4,.,TRBJ2-1,.,CASSLQGEQFF,TGTGCCAGCAGCTTGCAGGGGGAGCAGTTCTTC
TRBV7-9,.,TRBJ2-7,TRBD2,CASSPPASGHEQYF,TGTGCCAGCAGCCCCCCCGCTAGCGGCCACGAGCAGTACTTC
TRBV2,.,TRBJ1-4,TRBD1,CASSKDRREKLFF,TGTGCCAGCAGTAAGGACAGGCGGGAAAAACTGTTTTTT
TRBV4-1,few,TRBJ2-2,TRBD1,CASSLRQGNAGELFF,TGCGCCAGCAGCCTTAGACAGGGGAACGCCGGGGAGCTGTTTTTT
TRBV2,.,TRBJ1-1,TRBD1,CASTGGQGMNTEAFF,TGTGCCAGCACCGGGGGACAGGGGATGAACACTGAAGCTTTCTTT
TRBV4-3,.,TRBJ2-1,TRBD2,CASSQETSAYNEQFF,TGCGCCAGCAGCCAAGAAACTAGCGCCTACAATGAGCAGTTCTTC
TRBV5-5,.,TRBJ2-5,.,CASSPPPGTETQYF,TGTGCCAGCAGCCCCCCCCCGGGAACAGAGACCCAGTACTTC
TRBV2,.,TRBJ1-6,.,CASSRPDKGFGVLHF,TGTGCCAGCTCTCGACCGGACAAAGGTTTTGGGGTCCTCCACTTT
TRBV7-9,few,TRBJ2-3,.,CASSPKLPDTQYF,TGTGCCAGCAGCCCAAAACTCCCAGATACGCAGTATTTT
TRBV10-3,.,TRBJ1-6,.,CAISQALATGSFYNSPLHF,TGTGCCATCAGTCAAGCTCTTGCGACAGGTTCCTTCTATAATTCACCCCTCCACTTT
TRBV5-1,.,TRBJ2-7,TRBD2,CASSRTSGIMDSYEQYF,TGCGCCAGCAGCCGGACTAGCGGTATTATGGACTCCTACGAGCAGTACTTC
TRBV7-2,.,TRBJ2-1,.,CASSLGGEHNEQFF,TGTGCCAGCAGCTTAGGCGGGGAACACAATGAGCAGTTCTTC
TRBV7-2,few,TRBJ1-4,.,CASSLLRGRQATNEKLFF,TGTGCCAGCAGCTTACTTCGGGGTCGACAGGCAACTAATGAAAAACTGTTTTTT
TRBV2,many,TRBJ1-4,.,CASSEEQGSNEKLFF,TGTGCCAGCAGTGAAGAACAGGGTTCGAATGAAAAACTGTTTTTT
TRBV15,.,TRBJ1-1,.,CATSRGGSHTEAFF,TGTGCCACCAGCAGGGGAGGCAGCCACACTGAAGCTTTCTTT
TRBV6-1,.,TRBJ1-5,TRBD1,CASSLLQGGQPQHF,TGTGCCAGCAGCCTACTGCAGGGGGGACAGCCCCAGCATTTT
TRBV6-1,.,TRBJ1-6,.,CASSEAGGYNSPLHF,TGTGCCAGCAGTGAAGCAGGCGGCTATAATTCACCCCTCCACTTT
TRBV7-9,.,TRBJ2-1,.,CASSLAGTPSNEQFF,TGTGCCAGCAGCTTAGCCGGGACTCCTTCCAATGAGCAGTTCTTC
TRBV5-4,.,TRBJ2-3,TRBD1,CASSINRGLGDTQYF,TGTGCCAGCAGCATCAACAGGGGGCTGGGAGATACGCAGTATTTT
TRBV9,.,TRBJ1-1,TRBD1,CASSVGDSTEAFF,TGTGCCAGCAGCGTAGGGGACAGCACTGAAGCTTTCTTT
TRBV29-1,.,TRBJ1-1,.,CSAGTEAFF,TGCAGCGCGGGGACTGAAGCTTTCTTT
TRBV6-1,.,TRBJ1-1,.,CASSEHPGKNTEAFF,TGTGCCAGCAGTGAACATCCAGGGAAGAACACTGAAGCTTTCTTT
TRBV10-3,.,TRBJ1-1,.,CAISGGQSTEAFF,TGTGCCATCAGTGGGGGACAATCCACTGAAGCTTTCTTT
TRBV19,.,TRBJ1-2,TRBD1,CASSVDRGRGYTF,TGTGCCAGTAGTGTGGACAGGGGCCGGGGCTACACCTTC
TRBV5-1,few,TRBJ2-5,TRBD2,CASSLNPGGQETQYF,TGCGCCAGCAGCTTGAACCCGGGGGGGCAAGAGACCCAGTACTTC
TRBV7-9,.,TRBJ1-1,.,CASSLRGGTEAFF,TGTGCCAGCAGCTTAAGGGGGGGGACTGAAGCTTTCTTT
TRBV11-2,once,TRBJ2-2,TRBD2,CASSQKRGTTFAELFF,TGTGCCAGCAGCCAGAAGCGGGGGACTACTTTCGCCGAGCTGTTTTTT
TRBV2,.,TRBJ2-1,TRBD1,CASSRQGSYNEQFF,TGTGCCAGCAGTCGACAGGGTAGCTACAATGAGCAGTTCTTC
TRBV5-1,.,TRBJ2-7,.,CASSPAGSDSHEQYF,TGCGCCAGCAGCCCGGCGGGATCAGACTCCCACGAGCAGTACTTC